Below are 4 T cell receptor beta chains sequenced from a single sample in a study of CD8+CD57+ T cells in acquired aplastic anemia. According to the study, genomic DNA was the template for TCR beta VDJ and CDR3 profiling. TCRdb reanalysed the reads using MiXCR and keeps one entry per CDR3 protein. This sample yields around 430,000 distinct CDR3 sequences, of which around 30% are seen a single time; 0.82% belongs to the top ten. CD8+CD57+ cell expansion had been shown by flow cytometry in patients chosen for sequencing. Material for sequencing was sorted CD4+, CD8+, or CD8+CD57+ T cells (not recorded which) from PBMCs. The receptors derive from a human donor with aplastic anemia.

The V call is TRBV20-1, the J call TRBJ2-5, with 10 bases fitting TRBD1. Unmatched junction bases numbered 7, after V lost 3 bases and J lost 3 bases. The CDR3 extends over 15 amino acids. Germline CDR1 and CDR2: DFQATT and SNEGSKA (reference sequence). The CDR3 bases are TGCAGTGCTAGGGCGGGACAGGGGAGGGAAGAGACCCAGTACTTC. It translates to CSARAGQGREETQYF.

Written as DNA, the CDR3 is TGCAGTGCTAGGGGCGGACAGGGACGAAATCAGCCCCAGCATTTT. Translated: CSARGGQGRNQPQHF. J is TRBJ1-5 and V is TRBV20-1; 8 nucleotides line up with TRBD1. The germline gives CDR1 DFQATT, CDR2 SNEGSKA (reference sequence). V lost 3 bases and J lost 4; bases outside the gene matches: 8. The CDR3 length is 15 residues.

This clonotype has more than one count but fewer than ten. V usage is TRBV18 and J usage is TRBJ1-6; D is ambiguous. This CDR3 has 13 amino acids. Trimming stripped 4 bases from V and 15 bases from J, with 16 bases between. Looked up from germline, CDR1 is KGHSH and CDR2 is LQKENI. Here the CDR3 DNA reads TGTGCCAGCTCACGTGACGGTCGGAAAGGCCTCCACTTT. Amino acid sequence: CASSRDGRKGLHF.

This clonotype was found a few times. Since a much larger clone is just one base distant, this may be a read error. The CDR3 protein is CASGSRGTEAFF. CDR3 in DNA: TGTGCCAGCGGGAGCCGGGGCACTGAAGCTTTCTTT. The chain recombines TRBV9 with TRBJ1-1; D call uncertain. Germline V CDR1 and CDR2: SGDLS, YYNGEE. The CDR3 covers 12 residues. Trimming cost V 7 bases and J 4 bases, with 11 bases left between them. Supplemented by reference TRBV9 and TRBJ1-1, the full variable domain reads DSGVTQTPKHLITATGQRVTLRCSPRSGDLSVYWYQQSLDQGLQFLIQYYNGEERAKGNILERFSAQQFPDLHSELNLSSLELGDSALYFCASGSRGTEAFFGQGTRLTVV.